This T cell receptor (beta chain) was profiled in a study of CD8 T cells in Susac syndrome (dated by TCRdb to between 2017 and 2020). Study-level background: Whether CD8+ T cell activation and differentiation in Susac syndrome was antigen driven was tested using repertoire sequencing. CD8+ T cell repertoire clonality was compared between more than ten healthy donors, some 14 Susac syndrome patients and fewer than 19 multiple sclerosis patients. The paper as a whole reports these results and caveats: The number of individuals in the TCR sequencing and HLA analysis was acknowledged as relatively small.

This clonotype appeared a few times. Its recognized antigen is unknown. Base qualities are not recorded, but no much larger clone differs from it by a single base. RNA was extracted using the RNeasy kit, and about 0.45 to 1 microgram was reverse transcribed with random hexamers. TCR beta CDR3 regions were amplified with the immunoSEQ multiplex PCR assay covering 54 Vbeta and 13 Jbeta segments. PCR amplification bias was corrected by using a synthetic template baseline for primer optimization and computational correction. Turning to the authors' computational methods: Only productive sequences were kept, with reads annotated to V, D and J genes according to IMGT and analyzed in immunoSEQ Analyzer. Clonality was calculated as one minus the Shannon entropy normalized by log2 of the number of productive unique sequences. Public and private clones were assessed among the 100 most prevalent clones of each patient and control. A clone was defined as Susac-specific if it was absent from the healthy and MS cohorts, from roughly 980 published viral clones and from other ImmuneACCESS disease sequences. The public reads were run again by TCRdb, first through fastp at Q25 and then through MiXCR, and only productive beta chains were kept. Records with the same CDR3 protein are collapsed into one entry carrying the most frequent genes and DNA. It is TCRdb's table, rather than the study itself, that gives the V and J calls and clone size. This sample gives about 300,000 distinct CDR3 sequences in total; approximately 91% of them show up just once. About 0.17% of the sample is held by the ten biggest clonotypes.

High-throughput TCR beta sequencing profiled peripheral blood CD8+ and CD4+ T cells from healthy donors, Susac syndrome patients and multiple sclerosis patients. The multiple sclerosis controls were treatment-naive patients who had stable or active relapsing-remitting disease and met the revised McDonald criteria. Bulk CD8+ and CD4+ T cells were purified by magnetic negative isolation, whereas CD8+ TEMRA cells were enriched by FACS. Blood was collected in EDTA tubes and processed within 24 hours, with PBMCs isolated through density gradient centrifugation. PBMCs intended for TCR sequencing were cryopreserved in liquid nitrogen and thawed later in a water bath at 37 degrees C. The sorted or isolated CD4+, CD8+ and CD8+ TEMRA cells had a purity of 90% or higher. The germline V end is reduced by 5 bases and the J end by 4 bases; junction bases left unmatched: 2. The germline V gene yields LGHNT for CDR1 and FRNRAP for CDR2. CDR3 length: 12 amino acids, cysteine to phenylalanine. The retained sequence is limited to the CDR3, 36 bases, with the frame set at the first base.

The sequence links TRBV12-5 to TRBJ2-7; 7 bases in the middle match TRBD2. This receptor was identified in a human donor with multiple sclerosis. The sequenced material came from CD8+ T cells from PBMCs. The CDR3 in this case is CASGLGGYEQYF. The sequence in DNA is TGTGCTAGTGGTCTCGGGGGGTACGAGCAGTACTTC.